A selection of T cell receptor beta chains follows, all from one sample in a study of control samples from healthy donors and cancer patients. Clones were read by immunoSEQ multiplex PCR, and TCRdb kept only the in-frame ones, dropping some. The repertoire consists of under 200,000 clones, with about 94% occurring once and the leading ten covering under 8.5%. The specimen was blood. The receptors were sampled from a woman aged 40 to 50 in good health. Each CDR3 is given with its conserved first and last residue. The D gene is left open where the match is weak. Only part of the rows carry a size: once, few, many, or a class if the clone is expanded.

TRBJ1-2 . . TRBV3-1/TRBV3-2 TGTGCCAGCAGCCAAGATATGGGGTACCGGAACTATGGCTACACCTTC CASSQDMGYRNYGYTF
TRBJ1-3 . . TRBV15 TGTGCCACCAGCCTGGGGCCATCCTCTGGAAACACCATATATTTT CATSLGPSSGNTIYF
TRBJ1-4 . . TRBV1 TGCACCAGCAGCCAAAGTCAGGATGAAAAACTGTTTTTT CTSSQSQDEKLFF
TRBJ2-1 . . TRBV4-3 TGCGCCAGCAGCCTGGTCACAAGGAGGGAGCAGTTCTTC CASSLVTRREQFF
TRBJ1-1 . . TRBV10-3 TGTGCCATCAGGGGGGGCGGGAACACTGAAGCTTTCTTT CAIRGGGNTEAFF
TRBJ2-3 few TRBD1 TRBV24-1 TGTGCCACCAGTGATCCGGGACAGGGGATCACAGATACGCAGTATTTT CATSDPGQGITDTQYF
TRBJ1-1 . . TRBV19 TGTGCCAGTAGTATAGGTGGTCACCGCCGGAACACTGAAGCTTTCTTT CASSIGGHRRNTEAFF
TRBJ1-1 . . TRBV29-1 TGCAGCGCAATGACAGGAGCGAACACTGAAGCTTTCTTT CSAMTGANTEAFF
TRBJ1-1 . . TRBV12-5 TGTGCTAGTGGTTTGGGACCGTCTCCGGTGATGGATGTTGAAGCTTTCTTT CASGLGPSPVMDVEAFF
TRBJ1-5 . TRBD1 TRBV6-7 TGTGCCACCTCGGACAGGCCGGCAGCCCAGCATTTT CATSDRPAAQHF
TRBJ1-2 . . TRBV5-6 TGTGCCAGCAGCTTATTAGGGGGAAGTCATGGCTACACCTTC CASSLLGGSHGYTF
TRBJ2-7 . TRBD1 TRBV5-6 TGTGCCAGCAGCAGTGACAGGGGGGGGGTTAAGGCGCAGTACTTC CASSSDRGGVKAQYF
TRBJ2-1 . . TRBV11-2 TGTGCCAGCAGCTCCGACAGGGAACTGCGGGATGGGCAGTTCTTC CASSSDRELRDGQFF
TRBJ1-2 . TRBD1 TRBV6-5 TGTGCCAGCAGTTACACCGGACAGGGGGCGAGCGGCAACACCTTC CASSYTGQGASGNTF
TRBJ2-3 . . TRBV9 TGTGCCAGCAGCGCAAACAGTTTCGGGCAGACAGATACGCAGTATTTT CASSANSFGQTDTQYF
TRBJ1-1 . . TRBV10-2 TGCGCCAGCAGCGAAGTGGATAACACTGAAGCTTTCTTT CASSEVDNTEAFF
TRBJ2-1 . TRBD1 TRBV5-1 TGCGCCAGCAGCCAGTTTCCAGGGGGCGCAGGGAATGAGCAGTTCTTC CASSQFPGGAGNEQFF
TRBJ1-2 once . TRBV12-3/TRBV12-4 TGTGCCAGCAATCCGGACCCTTATGGCTACACCTTC CASNPDPYGYTF
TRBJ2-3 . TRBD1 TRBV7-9 TGTGCCAGCAGCTACAACATCAGGGGGCTCGGCACAGATACGCAGTATTTT CASSYNIRGLGTDTQYF
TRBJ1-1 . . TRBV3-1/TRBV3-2 TGTGCCAGCAGCCAAGAGTACCTCAGGACACAGAACACTGAAGCTTTCTTT CASSQEYLRTQNTEAFF
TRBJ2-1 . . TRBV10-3 TGTGCCATCAGTCCTATGTTCGACGTCAATGAGCAGTTCTTC CAISPMFDVNEQFF
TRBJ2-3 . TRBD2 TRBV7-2 TGTGCCAGCAGCAGACGACTAGCGGGAGGGCCAACAGATACGCAGTATTTT CASSRRLAGGPTDTQYF
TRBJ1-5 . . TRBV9 TGTGCCAGCAGCGTAGACTGGTCAGGTCAGCCCCAGCATTTT CASSVDWSGQPQHF
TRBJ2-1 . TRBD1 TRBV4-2 TGTGCCAGCAGCCGGGACAGCTACAATGAGCAGTTCTTC CASSRDSYNEQFF
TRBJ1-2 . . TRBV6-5 TGTGCCAGCAGTTACTCGGTGAGACACGTCAATGGCTACACCTTC CASSYSVRHVNGYTF
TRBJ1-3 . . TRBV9 TGTGCCAGCAGCGCTCCCACCTCTGGAAACACCATATATTTT CASSAPTSGNTIYF
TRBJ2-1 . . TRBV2 TGTGCCAGCAGTACAGGGACCACCCAGCGATACAATGAGCAGTTCTTC CASSTGTTQRYNEQFF
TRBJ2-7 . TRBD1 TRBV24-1 TGTGCCACCAGTGATTGGACAGGGAGCGAGCAGTACTTC CATSDWTGSEQYF
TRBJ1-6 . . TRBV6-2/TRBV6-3 TGTGCCAGCAGTTATCGGCAGAATAATTCACCCCTCCACTTT CASSYRQNNSPLHF
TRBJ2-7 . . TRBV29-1 TGCAGCGTTGTTGTGCAGACCTACGAGCAGTACTTC CSVVVQTYEQYF
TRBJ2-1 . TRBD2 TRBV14 TGTGCCAGCAGCCAAGTCGGGACTAGCGGGTGGCATGAGCAGTTCTTC CASSQVGTSGWHEQFF
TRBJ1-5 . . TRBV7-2 TGTGCCAGCAGCTTAGCGGGGACACATAGCAATCAGCCCCAGCATTTT CASSLAGTHSNQPQHF
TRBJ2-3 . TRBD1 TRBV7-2 TGTGCCAGCAGCCTGACAGGGGAAACCACAGATACGCAGTATTTT CASSLTGETTDTQYF
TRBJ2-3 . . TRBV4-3 TGCGCCAGCAGCCAGGCACCAGGGGGGACCACAGATACGCAGTATTTT CASSQAPGGTTDTQYF
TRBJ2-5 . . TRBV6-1 TGTGCCAGCAGTGAAGCTGATGAGGGCTTTGAGACCCAGTACTTC CASSEADEGFETQYF
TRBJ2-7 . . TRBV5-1 TGCGCCAGCAGCTTGAGAGCCTACGAGCAGTACTTC CASSLRAYEQYF
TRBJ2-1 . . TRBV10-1 TGCGCCAGCAGTGATGTCGGCGGGTCTACGTACAATGAGCAGTTCTTC CASSDVGGSTYNEQFF
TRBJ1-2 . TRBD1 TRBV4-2 TGTGCCAGCAGCCAAGAGGGGACAGGGTCCTTTGGCTACACCTTC CASSQEGTGSFGYTF
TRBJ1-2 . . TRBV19 TGTGCCAGTTCTTTGGGGGCAGGCTATGGCTACACCTTC CASSLGAGYGYTF
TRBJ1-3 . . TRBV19 TGTGCCAGTAATCGGGGAATGGGAAACACCATATATTTT CASNRGMGNTIYF
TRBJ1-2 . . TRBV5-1 TGCGCCAGCAGCTTGGGGGGACTCTATGGCTACACCTTC CASSLGGLYGYTF
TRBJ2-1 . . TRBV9 TGTGCCAGCAGCGGCGGCCTGGCCTACAATGAGCAGTTCTTC CASSGGLAYNEQFF
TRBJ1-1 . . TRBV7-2 TGTGCCAGCAGCCCCCAGAAGAACACTGAAGCTTTCTTT CASSPQKNTEAFF
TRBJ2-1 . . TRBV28 TGTGCCAGCAATTTGGACTCTCCCGCCTACAATGAGCAGTTCTTC CASNLDSPAYNEQFF